In this sample, the clone carrying this TCR beta chain turned up a few times. The antigen remains undetermined. The data are from a study of T-cell reconstitution after alpha-beta-depleted transplantation in children. Broader study findings: Several hundred expanded graft clones reportedly supplied alpha-beta T cells about two months after transplant.

The CDR3 is 12 amino acids. Germline lookup yields CDR1 SGHTA and CDR2 FQGNSA. The germline V and J ends were trimmed by 0 bases and 9 bases, with 9 bases remaining between them. Unique molecular identifiers were built into the TCRbeta library. Via MiXCR, TCRdb re-called the PCR reads, giving one row per CDR3 protein. The table records roughly 670,000 distinct CDR3 sequences, 13% of them present only once. The material was PBMCs, obtained before TCRalphabeta/CD19-depleted stem cell transplant. This TCR derives from a girl aged 2-15 years with congenital amegakaryocytic thrombocytopenia, due to receive a stem cell transplant. The chain couples TRBV7-2 to TRBJ2-7; tentatively, D is TRBD1 or TRBD2 (6 bases each). In DNA form, the CDR3 reads TGTGCCAGCAGCTTAGCAGGGGGAGGGCAGTACTTC. Its translation: CASSLAGGGQYF.